This T cell receptor (beta chain) emerged from a study of shared clonotypes between healthy human individuals. The assay was carried out at the deep level. Method: immunoSEQ multiplex PCR; TCRdb's copy keeps in-frame clones and lacks some. The data show some 2,500,000 clones, approximately 94% seen once. This CDR3 comprises 17 residues. Germline CDR1 is SQVTM and CDR2 is ANQGSEA. V lost 5 bases, J lost 6 bases, and 17 bases stayed unmatched. Sequencing was done on a sample of naive CD4+ T cells from PBMCs. Subset specified: CD45RA+ positively selected. This chain connects TRBV29-1 to TRBJ2-1; 9 positions match TRBD1. This sequence was found in a man aged 18 to 29 in good health. Some clones in this sample may be carry-over from other donors' samples. The CDR3 sequence is CSVRGIIRQGGTNEQFF. Here the CDR3 DNA reads TGCAGCGTTCGAGGCATTATTAGACAGGGGGGGACCAATGAGCAGTTCTTC.